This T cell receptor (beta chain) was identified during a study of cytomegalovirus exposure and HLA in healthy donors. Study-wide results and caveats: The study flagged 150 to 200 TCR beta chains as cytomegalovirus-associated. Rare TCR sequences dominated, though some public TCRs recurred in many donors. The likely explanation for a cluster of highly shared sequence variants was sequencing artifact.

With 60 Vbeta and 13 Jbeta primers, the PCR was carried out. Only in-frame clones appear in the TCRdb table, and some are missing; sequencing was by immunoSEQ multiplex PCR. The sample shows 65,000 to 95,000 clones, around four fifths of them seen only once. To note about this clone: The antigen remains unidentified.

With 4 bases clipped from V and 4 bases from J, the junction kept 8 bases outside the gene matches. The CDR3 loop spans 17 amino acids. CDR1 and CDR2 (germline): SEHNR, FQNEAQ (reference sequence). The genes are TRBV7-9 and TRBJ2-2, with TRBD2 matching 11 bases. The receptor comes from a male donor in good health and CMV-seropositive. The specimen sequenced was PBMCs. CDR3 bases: TGTGCCAGCAGCTCCCCGGGACTAGCGGATATCACCGGGGAGCTGTTTTTT. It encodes CASSSPGLADITGELFF.